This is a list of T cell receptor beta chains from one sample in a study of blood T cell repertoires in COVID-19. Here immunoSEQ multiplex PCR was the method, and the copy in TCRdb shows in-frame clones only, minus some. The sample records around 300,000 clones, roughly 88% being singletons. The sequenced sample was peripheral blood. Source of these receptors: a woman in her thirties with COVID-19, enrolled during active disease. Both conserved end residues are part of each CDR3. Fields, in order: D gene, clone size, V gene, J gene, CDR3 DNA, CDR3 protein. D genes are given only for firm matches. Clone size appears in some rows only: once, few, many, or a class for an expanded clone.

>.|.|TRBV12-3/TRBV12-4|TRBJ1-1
TGTGCCAGCAGCCCTCTGTCGGGTCTGGAAGCTTTCTTT
CASSPLSGLEAFF
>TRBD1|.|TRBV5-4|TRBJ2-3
TGTGCCAGCAGCTCGCAACTGGGACAGGGGAAGGATACGCAGTATTTT
CASSSQLGQGKDTQYF
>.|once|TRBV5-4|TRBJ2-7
TGTGCCAGCAGCTTGGCGGGAGAGTTCCCCTACGAGCAGTACTTC
CASSLAGEFPYEQYF
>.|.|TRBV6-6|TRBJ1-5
TGTGCCAGCATAGATGACGGGGGTGGCAATCAGCCCCAGCATTTT
CASIDDGGGNQPQHF
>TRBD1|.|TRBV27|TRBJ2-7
TGTGCCAGCAGTTCTGAGGGACAGGGGTACGAGCAGTACTTC
CASSSEGQGYEQYF
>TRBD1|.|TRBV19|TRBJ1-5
TGTGCCAGTAGCTCCTGGGACAGGGCTCGCAATCAGCCCCAGCATTTT
CASSSWDRARNQPQHF
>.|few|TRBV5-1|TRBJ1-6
TGCGCCAGCAGCTTGTCCGCAGGGGATTCACCCCTCCACTTT
CASSLSAGDSPLHF
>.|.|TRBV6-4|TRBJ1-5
TGTGCCAGCAGTGACGACCAGGTCAATCAGCCCCAGCATTTT
CASSDDQVNQPQHF
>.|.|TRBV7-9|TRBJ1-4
TGTGCCAGCAGCGCAGACAGGAGCGCTAATGAAAAACTGTTTTTT
CASSADRSANEKLFF
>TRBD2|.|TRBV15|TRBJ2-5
TGTGCCACCAGCAGACCTAGCGGTAGTCGGGAGACCCAGTACTTC
CATSRPSGSRETQYF
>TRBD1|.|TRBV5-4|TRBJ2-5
TGTGCCAGCAGCTCCGACAGGGATCGGGAGACCCAGTACTTC
CASSSDRDRETQYF
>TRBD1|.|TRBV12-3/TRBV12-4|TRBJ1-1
TGTGCCAGCAGTACTGGACAGGTTGAAGCTTTCTTT
CASSTGQVEAFF
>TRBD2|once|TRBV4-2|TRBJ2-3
TGTGCCAGCAGCTGGGGACTAGCGGGAGTAGATACGCAGTATTTT
CASSWGLAGVDTQYF
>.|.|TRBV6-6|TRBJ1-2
TGTGCCAGCAGTTACGGCAACTATGGCTACACCTTC
CASSYGNYGYTF
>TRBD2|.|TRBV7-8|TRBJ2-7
TGTGCCAGCAGCATTACTAGCGACGAGCAGTACTTC
CASSITSDEQYF
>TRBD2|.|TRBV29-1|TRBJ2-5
TGCAGCGTTCATACAGGTAGCGGGAGGGTTGGAGAGACCCAGTACTTC
CSVHTGSGRVGETQYF
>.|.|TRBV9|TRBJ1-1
TGTGCCAGCAGCGTTGAGTCCCTGAACACTGAAGCTTTCTTT
CASSVESLNTEAFF
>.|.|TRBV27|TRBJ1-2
TGTGCCAGCAGTTTGATCCCAAACAGGGCCGGCTACACCTTC
CASSLIPNRAGYTF
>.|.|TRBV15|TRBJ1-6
TGTGCCACCAGCAGAGATCTGGGTGGGCTTGGCCCTAATTCACCCCTCCACTTT
CATSRDLGGLGPNSPLHF
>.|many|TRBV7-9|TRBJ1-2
TGTGCCAGCAGCGAAGCGGGCCGAAACTATGGCTACACCTTC
CASSEAGRNYGYTF
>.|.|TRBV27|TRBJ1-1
TGTGCCAGCAGTAAGACAGGAGACCTCATGAACACTGAAGCTTTCTTT
CASSKTGDLMNTEAFF
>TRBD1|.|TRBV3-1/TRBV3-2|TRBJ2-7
TGTGCCAGCAGCCAAGCGGACAGGGGAGGACAGTACTTC
CASSQADRGGQYF
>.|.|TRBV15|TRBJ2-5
TGTGCCACCAGCAGAGTAGGGGCTGGAGAGACCCAGTACTTC
CATSRVGAGETQYF
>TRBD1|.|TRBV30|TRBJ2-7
TGTGCCTGGAGTTCTCACTCCGGGACAGTATCTAGTAGGCAGTACTTC
CAWSSHSGTVSSRQYF
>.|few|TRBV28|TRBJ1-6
TGTGCCAGCAGAACAGGGATTTCACCCCTCCACTTT
CASRTGISPLHF
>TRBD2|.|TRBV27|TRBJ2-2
TGTGCCAGCAGTTTAGGCGGGGGCACCGGGGAGCTGTTTTTT
CASSLGGGTGELFF
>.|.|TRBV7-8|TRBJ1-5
TGTGCCAGCAGCTTAGTGGCAGGGGCTGCGAATCAGCCCCAGCATTTT
CASSLVAGAANQPQHF
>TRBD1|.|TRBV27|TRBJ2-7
TGTGCCAGCAGTTTTTCAGGGCCAGGGGGCTACTACGAGCAGTACTTC
CASSFSGPGGYYEQYF
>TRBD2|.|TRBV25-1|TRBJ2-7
TGTGCCAGCAGTGAAAAAACTAGCGGGGGCGGGGAGCAGTACTTC
CASSEKTSGGGEQYF
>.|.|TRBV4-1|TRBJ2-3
TGCGCCAGCAGCCAAGAACGGGGAGATACGCAGTATTTT
CASSQERGDTQYF
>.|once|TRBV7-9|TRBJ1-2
TGTGCCAGCAGCTCGGGGGACTATGGCTACACCTTC
CASSSGDYGYTF
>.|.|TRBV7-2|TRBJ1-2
TGTGCCAGCAGCCTAAAACACCGTCCAAAAACAGGGTTTGGCTACACCTTC
CASSLKHRPKTGFGYTF
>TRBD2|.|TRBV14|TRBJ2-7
TGTGCCAGCAGCCCCTTCGGACTAGCGGGAGACTACGAGCAGTACTTC
CASSPFGLAGDYEQYF
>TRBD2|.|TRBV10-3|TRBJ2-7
TGTGCCATCAGTGAGTTCGGTTCTAGCGGCTCCTACGAGCAGTACTTC
CAISEFGSSGSYEQYF
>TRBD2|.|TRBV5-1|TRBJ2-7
TGCGCCAGCAGCTTAAACAGCGGGAGGGCCTACGAGCAGTACTTC
CASSLNSGRAYEQYF
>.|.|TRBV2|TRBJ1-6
TGTGCCAGCAGTGACAGGGGAAGATCGCGTTCACCCCTCCACTTT
CASSDRGRSRSPLHF
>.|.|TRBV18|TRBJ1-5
TGTGCCAGCTCACCACCCGGGACAAACAATCAGCCCCAGCATTTT
CASSPPGTNNQPQHF
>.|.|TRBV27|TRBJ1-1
TGTGCCAGCAGCGACAGGACTGAAGCTTTCTTT
CASSDRTEAFF
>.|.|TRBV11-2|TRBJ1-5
TGTGCCAGCAGCTTAGACAGGGGTGGCAATCAGCCCCAGCATTTT
CASSLDRGGNQPQHF
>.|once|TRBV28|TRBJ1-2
TGTGCCAGCAGCTCGACAGGATTAGCTAACTATGGCTACACCTTC
CASSSTGLANYGYTF
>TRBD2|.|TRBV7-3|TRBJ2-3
TGTGCCAGCAGCTTACAGCGGGATAGCACAGATACGCAGTATTTT
CASSLQRDSTDTQYF
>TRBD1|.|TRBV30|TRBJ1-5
TGTGCCTGGGATCCGGGACAGTCTAGCAATCAGCCCCAGCATTTT
CAWDPGQSSNQPQHF
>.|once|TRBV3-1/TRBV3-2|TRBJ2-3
TGTGCCAGCAGCCAGACTACAGATACGCAGTATTTT
CASSQTTDTQYF
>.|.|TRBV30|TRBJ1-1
TGTGCCTGGAGGACGACGGGGGACCGCCGGGGCGCTTTCTTT
CAWRTTGDRRGAFF
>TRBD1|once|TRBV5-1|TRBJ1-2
TGCGCCAGCAGCTTAGGAGGACAGGGTCACGGCTACACCTTC
CASSLGGQGHGYTF
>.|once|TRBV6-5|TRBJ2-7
TGTGCCAGCAGTTACTCCGGAAGGGGAACCTACGAGCAGTACTTC
CASSYSGRGTYEQYF
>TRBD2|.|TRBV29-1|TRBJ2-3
TGCAGCGCTCAGACTAGCGGGGGCACAGATACGCAGTATTTT
CSAQTSGGTDTQYF
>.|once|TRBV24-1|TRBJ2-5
TGTGCCACCAGTGATTTGGGAGGCGTTCAAGAGACCCAGTACTTC
CATSDLGGVQETQYF
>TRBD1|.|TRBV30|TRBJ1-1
TGTGCCTGGACCGCGGACAGGATAAACACTGAAGCTTTCTTT
CAWTADRINTEAFF
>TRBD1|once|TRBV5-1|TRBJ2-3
TGCGCCAGCAGCTTGGACAGGGGCGGAAATACGCAGTATTTT
CASSLDRGGNTQYF
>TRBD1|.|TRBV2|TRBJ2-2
TGTGCCAGCAGGTCGACAGGGGGCATCGGGGAGCTGTTTTTT
CASRSTGGIGELFF
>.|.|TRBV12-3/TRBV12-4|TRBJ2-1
TGTGCCAGCACCCTCCGGGACTCCAGCAGGTTCTTC
CASTLRDSSRFF
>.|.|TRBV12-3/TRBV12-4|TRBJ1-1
TGTGCCAGCAGTTTCGGAGCTGCCGCTGAAGCTTTCTTT
CASSFGAAAEAFF